This T cell receptor (beta chain) was sequenced in a study of T-cell memory formation after mild COVID-19. The CDR3 length is 17 residues. From germline, CDR1 is SGHVS and CDR2 FQNEAQ. The V and J ends lost 5 bases and 0 bases, in that order; junction bases with no gene match: 10. Study-level points and caveats: Among CD4+ contracting clones, most were CM and EM, and CD8+ ones EMRA.

TCRalpha and TCRbeta libraries used 5'RACE with constant-segment primers and UMIs. A single record per CDR3 protein comes from TCRdb applying MiXCR to the 5' RACE reads. The table has about half a million distinct CDR3 sequences, roughly 20% seen once; the top ten hold about 12%. As concerns this clonotype: The antigen remains unidentified.

This receptor was taken from an adult woman who had mild COVID-19 (a few samples of this study predate the infection). Cell type and time point are not known. The J gene is TRBJ2-7, the V gene TRBV7-8; 10 positions match TRBD1. The sequenced sample was PBMCs or a T cell subset sorted from them (not recorded which). The DNA for the CDR3 is TGTGCCAGCAGCGGGGTTTCGGGACAGGGGAACTCCTACGAGCAGTACTTC. It yields the protein CASSGVSGQGNSYEQYF.